The following is a TCR beta chain sequence with its context. Clones were read by immunoSEQ multiplex PCR, and TCRdb kept only the in-frame ones, dropping some. The sample shows 150,000 to 200,000 clones, about 87% of them seen only once. J gave up 8 bases and V 0 bases, and 14 bases lay outside the gene matches. This CDR3 is 18 amino acids long. Germline values: CDR1 LGHDT, CDR2 YNNKEL (reference sequence). This entry comes from a study of control samples from healthy donors and cancer patients. The receptor was derived from a man aged 25 to 40 in good health. Input material: blood. The V and J genes are TRBV3-1 (or the pseudogene TRBV3-2) and TRBJ2-1; 9 bases fit TRBD2. CDR3 DNA: TGTGCCAGCAGCCAAGATCCTGAGCCAGCGGGGGGTAGGGATGAGCAGTTCTTC. This codes for CASSQDPEPAGGRDEQFF.